This entry describes one T cell receptor (beta chain). These data belong to a study of PD-1 blockade in classical Hodgkin lymphoma. CDR1 and CDR2 (germline): SGHAT, FQNNGV. The CDR3 runs to 14 residues. With V trimmed by 8 bases and J by 10 bases, 11 bases remained unmatched. Profiled with immunoSEQ multiplex PCR; TCRdb holds only in-frame clones, not every one. The sample lists 17,000 or so clones; roughly 90% were seen once. Noted time point: newly diagnosed, previously untreated cHL patient sample. The rearrangement uses TRBV11-2 and TRBJ2-1; 10 nucleotides line up with TRBD2. This receptor was obtained from a human donor with classical Hodgkin lymphoma. Sequenced sample: peripheral blood mononuclear cells (PBMCs). The CDR3 reads CASLGLAGVGEQFF. The CDR3 coding sequence is TGTGCCAGCTTGGGGCTAGCGGGAGTAGGGGAGCAGTTCTTC.